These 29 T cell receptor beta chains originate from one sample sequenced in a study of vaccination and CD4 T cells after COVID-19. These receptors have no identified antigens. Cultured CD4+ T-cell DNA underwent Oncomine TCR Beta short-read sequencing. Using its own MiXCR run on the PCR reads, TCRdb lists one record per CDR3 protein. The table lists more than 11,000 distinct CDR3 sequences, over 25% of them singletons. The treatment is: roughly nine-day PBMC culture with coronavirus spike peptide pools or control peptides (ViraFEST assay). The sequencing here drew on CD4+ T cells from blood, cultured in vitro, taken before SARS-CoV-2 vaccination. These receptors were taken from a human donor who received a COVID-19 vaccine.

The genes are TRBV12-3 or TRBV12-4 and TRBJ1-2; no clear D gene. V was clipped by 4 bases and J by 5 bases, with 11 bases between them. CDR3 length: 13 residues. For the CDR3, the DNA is TGTGCCAGCAGTTCCGCCGGGGTATATGGCTACACCTTC. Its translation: CASSSAGVYGYTF.

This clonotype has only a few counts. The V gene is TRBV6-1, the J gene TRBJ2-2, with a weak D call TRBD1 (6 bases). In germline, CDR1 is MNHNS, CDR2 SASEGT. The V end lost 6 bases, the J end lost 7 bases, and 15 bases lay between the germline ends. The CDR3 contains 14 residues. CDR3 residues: CASRDTGTGGELFF. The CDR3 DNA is TGTGCCAGCAGGGACACAGGGACGGGCGGGGAGCTGTTTTTT.

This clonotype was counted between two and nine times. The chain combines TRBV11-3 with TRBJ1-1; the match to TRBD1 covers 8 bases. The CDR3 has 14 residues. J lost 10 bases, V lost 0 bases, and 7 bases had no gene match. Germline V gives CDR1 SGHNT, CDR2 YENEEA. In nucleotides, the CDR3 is TGTGCCAGCAGCTTAGAGGTGCGGGGACAGGTAGCTTTCTTT. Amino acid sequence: CASSLEVRGQVAFF.

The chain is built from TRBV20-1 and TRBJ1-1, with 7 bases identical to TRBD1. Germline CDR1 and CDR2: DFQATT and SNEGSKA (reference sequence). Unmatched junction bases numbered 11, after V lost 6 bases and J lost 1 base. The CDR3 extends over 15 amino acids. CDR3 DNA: TGCAGTGCAGCAGAGGGGGCCGGAGCGAACACTGAAGCTTTCTTT. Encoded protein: CSAAEGAGANTEAFF.

Here the CDR3 DNA reads TGTGCCAGTAGTATAGAAGGGCAGGGCGGTCAGCCCCAGCATTTT. Protein: CASSIEGQGGQPQHF. This chain connects TRBV19 to TRBJ1-5; TRBD1 is a possible D gene (5 bases). The germline CDR1 and CDR2 sequences are LNHDA and SQIVND (reference sequence). The CDR3 contains 15 residues. Trimming stripped 0 bases from V and 6 bases from J, with 12 bases between.

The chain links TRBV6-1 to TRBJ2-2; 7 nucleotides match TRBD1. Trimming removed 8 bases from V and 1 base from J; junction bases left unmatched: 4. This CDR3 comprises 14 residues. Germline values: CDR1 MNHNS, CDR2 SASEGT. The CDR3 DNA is TGTGCCAGCTTTGACAGGGAGAACACCGGGGAGCTGTTTTTT. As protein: CASFDRENTGELFF.

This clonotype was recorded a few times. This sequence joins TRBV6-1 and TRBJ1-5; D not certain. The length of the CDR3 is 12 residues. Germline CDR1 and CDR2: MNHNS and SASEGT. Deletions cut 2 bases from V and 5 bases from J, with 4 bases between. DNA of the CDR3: TGTGCCAGCAGTGAATTTCATCAGCCCCAGCATTTT. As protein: CASSEFHQPQHF.

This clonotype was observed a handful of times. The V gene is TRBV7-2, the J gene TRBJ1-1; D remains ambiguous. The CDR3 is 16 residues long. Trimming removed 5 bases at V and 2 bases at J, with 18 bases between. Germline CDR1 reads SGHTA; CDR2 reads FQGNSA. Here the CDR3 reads CASSPRTDDSNTEAFF. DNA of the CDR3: TGTGCCAGCAGCCCCCGGACGGACGATTCAAACACTGAAGCTTTCTTT.

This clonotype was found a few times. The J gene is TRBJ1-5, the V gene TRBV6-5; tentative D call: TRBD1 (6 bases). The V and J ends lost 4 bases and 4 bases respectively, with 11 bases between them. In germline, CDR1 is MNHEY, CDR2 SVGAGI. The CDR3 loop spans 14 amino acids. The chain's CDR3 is CASSLTTGNQPQHF. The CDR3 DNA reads TGTGCCAGCAGTTTGACCACAGGGAATCAGCCCCAGCATTTT.

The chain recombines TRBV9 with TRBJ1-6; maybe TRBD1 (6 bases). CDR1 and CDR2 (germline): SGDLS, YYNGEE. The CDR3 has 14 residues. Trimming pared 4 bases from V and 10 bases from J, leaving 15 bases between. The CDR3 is CASSTPGAGSPLHF. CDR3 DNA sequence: TGTGCCAGCAGCACTCCAGGGGCAGGGTCACCCCTCCACTTT.

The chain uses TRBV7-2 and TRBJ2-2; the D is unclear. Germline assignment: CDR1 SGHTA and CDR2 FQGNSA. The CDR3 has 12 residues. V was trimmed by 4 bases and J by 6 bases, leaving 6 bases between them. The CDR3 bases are TGTGCCAGCAGCTCCCTGGCCGGGGAGCTGTTTTTT. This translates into CASSSLAGELFF.

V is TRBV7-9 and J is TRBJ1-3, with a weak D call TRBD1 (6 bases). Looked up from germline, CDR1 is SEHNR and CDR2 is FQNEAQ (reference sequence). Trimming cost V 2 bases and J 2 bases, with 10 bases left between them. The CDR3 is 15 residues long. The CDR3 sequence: CASSLSRQAGNTIYF. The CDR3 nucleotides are TGTGCCAGCAGCTTAAGCAGACAGGCTGGAAACACCATATATTTT.

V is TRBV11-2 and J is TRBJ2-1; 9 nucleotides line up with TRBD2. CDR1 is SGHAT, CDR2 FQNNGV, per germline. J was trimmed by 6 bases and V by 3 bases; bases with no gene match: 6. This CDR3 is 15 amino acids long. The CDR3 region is CASSFGAGGRNEQFF. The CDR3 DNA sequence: TGTGCCAGCAGCTTTGGCGCGGGGGGGCGCAATGAGCAGTTCTTC.

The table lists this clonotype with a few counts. CDR3: CASSLEGQGAKNSPLHF. The DNA of the CDR3 is TGTGCCAGCAGCTTAGAGGGACAGGGGGCTAAGAATTCACCCCTCCACTTT. V usage is TRBV11-3 and J usage is TRBJ1-6; 12 bases map to TRBD1. CDR1 SGHNT and CDR2 YENEEA come from the germline V gene. The CDR3 extends over 17 amino acids. With V trimmed by 0 bases and J by 7 bases, 4 bases remained unmatched.

CDR3 loop: CSAGGANQPQHF. The CDR3 DNA sequence: TGCAGTGCCGGCGGGGCAAATCAGCCCCAGCATTTT. V and J are TRBV29-1 and TRBJ1-5; D is perhaps TRBD1 (5 bases). CDR3 size: 12 residues. Per the germline V gene, CDR1 is SQVTM and CDR2 is ANQGSEA.

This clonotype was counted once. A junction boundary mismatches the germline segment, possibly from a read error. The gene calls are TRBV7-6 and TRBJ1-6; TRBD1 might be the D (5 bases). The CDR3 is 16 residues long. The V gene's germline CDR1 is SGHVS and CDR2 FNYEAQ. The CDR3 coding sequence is TGTGCCAGCAGCTCCGAGTCCAGGGTAACTAATTCACCCCTCCGCTTT. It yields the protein CASSSESRVTNSPLRF.

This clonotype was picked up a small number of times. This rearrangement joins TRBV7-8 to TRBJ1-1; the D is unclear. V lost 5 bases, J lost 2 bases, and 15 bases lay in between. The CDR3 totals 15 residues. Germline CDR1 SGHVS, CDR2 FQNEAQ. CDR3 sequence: CASSPREGPNTEAFF. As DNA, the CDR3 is TGTGCCAGCAGCCCCCGGGAAGGTCCAAACACTGAAGCTTTCTTT.

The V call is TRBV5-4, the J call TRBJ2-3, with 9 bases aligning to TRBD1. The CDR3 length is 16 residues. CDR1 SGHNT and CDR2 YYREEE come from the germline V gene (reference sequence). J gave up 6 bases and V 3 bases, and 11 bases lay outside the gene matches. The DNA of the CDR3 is TGTGCCAGCAGCTCCGGCCGGGACAGGGTAGTGGATACGCAGTATTTT. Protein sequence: CASSSGRDRVVDTQYF. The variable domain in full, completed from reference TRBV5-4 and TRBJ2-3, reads ETGVTQSPTHLIKTRGQQVTLRCSSQSGHNTVSWYQQALGQGPQFIFQYYREEENGRGNFPPRFSGLQFPNYSSELNVNALELDDSALYLCASSSGRDRVVDTQYFGPGTRLTVL.

DNA of the CDR3: TGCAGTGCCACCCCCCCGGTAGGGAGCGAGACCCAGTACTTC. Its translation: CSATPPVGSETQYF. The chain couples TRBV20-1 to TRBJ2-5; possible D gene TRBD2, 5 bases. V lost 6 bases and J 5 bases, leaving 19 bases between the germline ends. The CDR3 extends over 14 amino acids. Germline CDR1 and CDR2: DFQATT and SNEGSKA (reference sequence).

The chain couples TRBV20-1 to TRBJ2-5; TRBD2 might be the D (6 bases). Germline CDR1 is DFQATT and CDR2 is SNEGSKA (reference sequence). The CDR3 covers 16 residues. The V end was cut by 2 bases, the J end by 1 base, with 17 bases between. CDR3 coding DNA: TGCAGTGCTAGAAGCTCGGACTACCCTCCCCAAGAGACCCAGTACTTC. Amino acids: CSARSSDYPPQETQYF.

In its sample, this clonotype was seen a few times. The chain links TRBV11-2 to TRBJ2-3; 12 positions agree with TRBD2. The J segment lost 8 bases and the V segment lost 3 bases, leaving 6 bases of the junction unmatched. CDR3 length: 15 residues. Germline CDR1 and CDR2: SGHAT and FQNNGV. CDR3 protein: CASSFLAGGPGTQYF. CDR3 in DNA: TGTGCCAGCAGCTTCCTAGCGGGGGGGCCGGGTACGCAGTATTTT.

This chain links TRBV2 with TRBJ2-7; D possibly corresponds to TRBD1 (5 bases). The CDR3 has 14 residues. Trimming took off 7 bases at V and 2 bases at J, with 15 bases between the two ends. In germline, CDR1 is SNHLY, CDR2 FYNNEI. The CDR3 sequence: CASNLGVITYEQYF. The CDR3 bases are TGTGCCAGCAACCTAGGGGTCATCACCTACGAGCAGTACTTC.

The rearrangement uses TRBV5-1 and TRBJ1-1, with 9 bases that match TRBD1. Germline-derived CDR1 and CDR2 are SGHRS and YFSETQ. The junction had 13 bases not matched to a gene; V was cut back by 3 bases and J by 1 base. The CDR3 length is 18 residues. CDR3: CASSSGRRGQGGNTEAFF. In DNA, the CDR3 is TGCGCCAGCAGCTCTGGTAGGAGGGGACAGGGAGGGAACACTGAAGCTTTCTTT.

The CDR3 sequence is CASSFRGSGTTYNEQFF. For the CDR3, the DNA is TGTGCCAGCAGTTTTAGAGGGTCCGGGACCACCTACAATGAGCAGTTCTTC. V gene TRBV12-3 or TRBV12-4 combines with J gene TRBJ2-1, with D possibly being TRBD1 or TRBD2 (5 bases each). The ends were cut back, 3 bases at V and 2 bases at J, with 17 bases in the middle. CDR3 size: 17 residues.

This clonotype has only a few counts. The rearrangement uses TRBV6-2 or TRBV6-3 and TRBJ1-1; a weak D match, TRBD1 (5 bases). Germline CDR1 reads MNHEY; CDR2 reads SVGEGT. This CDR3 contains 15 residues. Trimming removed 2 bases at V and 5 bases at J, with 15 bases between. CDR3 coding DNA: TGTGCCAGCAGTTACAATTGGGCCGGGGGTACTGAAGCTTTCTTT. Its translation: CASSYNWAGGTEAFF.

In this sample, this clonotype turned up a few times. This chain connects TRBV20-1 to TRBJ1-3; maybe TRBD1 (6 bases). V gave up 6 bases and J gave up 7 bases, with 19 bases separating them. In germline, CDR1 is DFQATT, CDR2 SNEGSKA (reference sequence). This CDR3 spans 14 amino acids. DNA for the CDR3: TGCAGTGCCCGAGGGGGGGGCCTGGGGAACACCATATATTTT. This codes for CSARGGGLGNTIYF.

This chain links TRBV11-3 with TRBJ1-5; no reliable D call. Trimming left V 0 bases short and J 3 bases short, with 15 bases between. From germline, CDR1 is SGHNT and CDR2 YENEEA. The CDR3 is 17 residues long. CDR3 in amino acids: CASSLDLDRYYNQPQHF. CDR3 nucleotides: TGTGCCAGCAGCTTAGATCTGGATAGGTATTACAATCAGCCCCAGCATTTT.

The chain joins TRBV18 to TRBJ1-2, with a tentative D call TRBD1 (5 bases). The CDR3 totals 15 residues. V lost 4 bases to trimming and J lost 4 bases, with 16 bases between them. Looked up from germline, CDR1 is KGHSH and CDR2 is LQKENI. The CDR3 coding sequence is TGTGCCAGCTCACTCGGGACGGCGCTAGGCTATGGCTACACCTTC. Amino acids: CASSLGTALGYGYTF.

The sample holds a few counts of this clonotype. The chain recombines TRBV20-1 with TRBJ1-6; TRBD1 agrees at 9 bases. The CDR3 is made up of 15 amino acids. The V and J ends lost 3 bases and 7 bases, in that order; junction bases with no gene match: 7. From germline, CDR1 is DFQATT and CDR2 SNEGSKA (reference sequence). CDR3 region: CSARSPTGGNSPLHF. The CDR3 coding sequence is TGCAGTGCTAGGTCGCCGACAGGGGGGAATTCACCCCTCCACTTT.